One and the same sample provided the 18 T cell receptor beta chains below, sequenced in a study of a mutant IDH1 vaccine in newly diagnosed glioma. Time point reported: week 47, end of study. Every single dose of the vaccine, 300 ug of mutant IDH1 20-mer peptide, came with topical imiquimod. Here immunoSEQ multiplex PCR was the method, and the copy in TCRdb shows in-frame clones only, minus some. The sample has under 45,000 clones, 70% to 85% seen once; the top ten hold about 19%. The antigens for these receptors are not known. Sequencing was performed on PBMCs, taken from a glioma patient whose treatment included an IDH1 peptide vaccine. The receptor set was obtained from a man between 18 and 29 years old with glioma. Some clones in this sample may be carry-over from other donors' samples.

The chain recombines TRBV30 with TRBJ2-7, with TRBD1 matching 10 bases. Germline V gives CDR1 GTSNPN, CDR2 SVGIG (reference sequence). The ends lost 4 bases at V and 6 bases at J; junction bases unmatched: 12. This CDR3 has 15 amino acids. The CDR3 protein is CAWTDLGTGASEQYF. CDR3 in DNA: TGTGCCTGGACTGACCTCGGGACAGGGGCTAGCGAGCAGTACTTC.

V gene TRBV6-5 combines with J gene TRBJ1-5; perhaps TRBD1 as D (6 bases). CDR3 length: 15 amino acids. Germline loops: CDR1 MNHEY, CDR2 SVGAGI. The V end lost 5 bases, the J end lost 0 bases, and 11 bases lay between the germline ends. The DNA of the CDR3 is TGTGCCAGCAGTAGGACAGTTTATAGCAATCAGCCCCAGCATTTT. Protein product: CASSRTVYSNQPQHF.

The chain recombines TRBV5-1 with TRBJ1-1, with TRBD1 matching 9 bases. Germline CDR1 SGHRS, CDR2 YFSETQ. The CDR3 is made up of 15 amino acids. The V segment lost 2 bases and the J segment 3 bases; nucleotides outside the gene matches: 5. Here the CDR3 reads CASSFTGTGYTEAFF. The CDR3 DNA is TGCGCCAGCAGCTTTACCGGGACAGGGTACACTGAAGCTTTCTTT.

The count of this clone is one. The chain combines TRBV2 with TRBJ2-3; D is perhaps TRBD2 (6 bases). Germline V gene data show CDR1 as SNHLY and CDR2 as FYNNEI. The V end was cut by 8 bases, the J end by 2 bases, with 11 bases between. The CDR3 extends over 13 amino acids. The CDR3 DNA is TGTGCCAGCGTCCGGGACTCCACAGATACGCAGTATTTT. Its translation is CASVRDSTDTQYF. Full variable domain (remainder filled in from reference TRBV2 and TRBJ2-3): EPEVTQTPSHQVTQMGQEVILRCVPISNHLYFYWYRQILGQKVEFLVSFYNNEISEKSEIFDDQFSVERPDGSNFTLKIRSTKLEDSAMYFCASVRDSTDTQYFGPGTRLTVL.

J is TRBJ1-3 and V is TRBV9, with D maybe TRBD1 (6 bases). Deletions cut 4 bases from V and 2 bases from J, with 13 bases between. This CDR3 has 15 residues. From germline, CDR1 is SGDLS and CDR2 YYNGEE. The CDR3 loop reads CASSLQTGAGNTIYF. DNA for the CDR3: TGTGCCAGCAGCCTCCAGACAGGCGCTGGAAACACCATATATTTT.

In its sample, this clone was seen once. The rearrangement joins TRBV4-3 to TRBJ1-2; possible D gene TRBD1, 5 bases. The ends were cut back, 1 base at V and 4 bases at J, with 16 bases in the middle. CDR3 length: 16 residues. From germline, CDR1 is LGHNA and CDR2 YSLEER. The CDR3 nucleotides read TGCGCCAGCAGCCAAGGGCCCCAGAGGGGCTTCTATGGCTACACCTTC. Amino acid sequence: CASSQGPQRGFYGYTF.

The rearrangement links TRBV5-1 to TRBJ2-1, with 9 bases aligning to TRBD2. This CDR3 is built from 16 residues. Germline assignment: CDR1 SGHRS and CDR2 YFSETQ. V was clipped by 0 bases and J by 1 base; unmatched bases: 2. The CDR3 protein is CASSLASGISYNEQFF. CDR3 DNA sequence: TGCGCCAGCAGCTTGGCTAGCGGGATTTCCTACAATGAGCAGTTCTTC.

The genes are TRBV7-2 and TRBJ1-5, with D possibly matching TRBD1 (6 bases). Germline CDR1 is SGHTA and CDR2 is FQGNSA. Trimming removed 5 bases at V and 0 bases at J, with 11 bases between. The CDR3 covers 15 residues. The CDR3 region has the DNA TGTGCCAGCAGCCCCTGGGACACTAGCAATCAGCCCCAGCATTTT. Its protein product is CASSPWDTSNQPQHF. Complete variable domain (other parts from reference TRBV7-2 and TRBJ1-5): GAGVSQSPSNKVTEKGKDVELRCDPISGHTALYWYRQSLGQGLEFLIYFQGNSAPDKSGLPSDRFSAERTGGSVSTLTIQRTQQEDSAVYLCASSPWDTSNQPQHFGDGTRLSIL.

The chain links TRBV7-2 to TRBJ1-1; 7 bases agree with TRBD1. This CDR3 spans 15 amino acids. With V trimmed by 1 base and J by 3 bases, 5 bases remained unmatched. Looked up from germline, CDR1 is SGHTA and CDR2 is FQGNSA. The CDR3 DNA reads TGTGCCAGCAGCTTAGATTACGGGACAGACACTGAAGCTTTCTTT. It yields the protein CASSLDYGTDTEAFF.

The chain joins TRBV29-1 to TRBJ2-7; D gene ambiguous. Germline-derived CDR1 and CDR2 are SQVTM and ANQGSEA. Trimming left V 0 bases short and J 1 base short, with 10 bases between. The CDR3 length is 14 residues. The CDR3 reads CSVEDGYSSYEQYF. The CDR3, as DNA: TGCAGCGTTGAAGACGGTTACAGTTCCTACGAGCAGTACTTC.

The sample holds a few counts of this clone. CDR3 sequence (DNA): TGCGCCAGCAGCCAAGCCGCTAGCGGGTTTAGCACAGATACGCAGTATTTT. It is translated as CASSQAASGFSTDTQYF. This chain connects TRBV4-3 to TRBJ2-3, with 8 bases fitting TRBD2. The CDR3 loop spans 17 amino acids. Germline V gene sequence: CDR1 LGHNA, CDR2 YSLEER. J gave up 0 bases and V 1 base, and 6 bases lay outside the gene matches.

In its sample, this clone was seen a few times. The sample holds other DNA sequences that translate to the same CDR3. The chain recombines TRBV6-5 with TRBJ1-5, with D possibly matching TRBD1 (5 bases). V lost 0 bases to trimming and J lost 5 bases, with 5 bases between them. The CDR3 is 13 residues long. CDR1 is MNHEY, CDR2 SVGAGI, per germline. The CDR3 is CASSYSQDQPQHF. The CDR3 DNA reads as TGTGCCAGCAGTTACTCACAGGATCAGCCCCAGCATTTT.

This chain uses TRBV2 with TRBJ1-2, with D possibly TRBD1 on 6 matching bases. Looked up from germline, CDR1 is SNHLY and CDR2 is FYNNEI. The CDR3 spans 13 residues. Trimming removed 6 bases at V and 7 bases at J, with 15 bases between. The CDR3 DNA follows: TGTGCCAGCAGGAGGGGGGATTTAGGTGGCTACACCTTC. Protein sequence: CASRRGDLGGYTF.

The V gene is TRBV9, the J gene TRBJ2-7, with D maybe TRBD2 (6 bases). This CDR3 is 15 amino acids long. The V gene lost 0 bases and the J gene lost 3 bases, with 13 bases spanning the gap. Germline CDR1 and CDR2: SGDLS and YYNGEE. The CDR3 spells CASSVAGSGFYEQYF. For the CDR3, the DNA is TGTGCCAGCAGCGTAGCAGGTAGCGGCTTCTACGAGCAGTACTTC.

V and J are TRBV30 and TRBJ1-1; possible D gene TRBD1, 5 bases. Trimming pared 3 bases from V and 5 bases from J, leaving 16 bases between. Germline lookup yields CDR1 GTSNPN and CDR2 SVGIG (reference sequence). The CDR3 is made up of 14 amino acids. CDR3 loop: CAWSRSGTRTEAFF. The CDR3 DNA follows: TGTGCCTGGAGCCGATCCGGGACGCGGACTGAAGCTTTCTTT.

The chain carries TRBV7-2 and TRBJ2-7; D call uncertain. Germline-derived CDR1 and CDR2 are SGHTA and FQGNSA. The CDR3 runs 13 residues. V shed 0 bases and J shed 4 bases, with 7 bases lying between them. The chain's CDR3 is CASSLAPGYEQYF. In DNA form, the CDR3 reads TGTGCCAGCAGCTTAGCCCCCGGGTACGAGCAGTACTTC.

This chain joins TRBV2 and TRBJ1-3, with 10 bases aligning to TRBD1. The CDR3 length is 15 residues. Trimming took 10 bases from V and 6 from J; bases not matched to a gene: 12. In germline, CDR1 is SNHLY, CDR2 FYNNEI. The chain's CDR3 is CAIFRYGTGENTIYF. In DNA, the CDR3 is TGTGCCATCTTTCGATACGGGACAGGGGAAAACACCATATATTTT.

The chain combines TRBV4-1 with TRBJ1-2; 7 nucleotides line up with TRBD1. This CDR3 spans 16 amino acids. Germline CDR1 MGHRA, CDR2 YSYEKL. J was trimmed by 8 bases and V by 2 bases; bases with no gene match: 14. The CDR3 DNA sequence: TGCGCCAGCAGCCAATTCGGCGTAGGGGGCGCATCGGGCTACACCTTC. Residues: CASSQFGVGGASGYTF.